One and the same sample provided the 2 T cell receptor beta chains below, sequenced in a study of T cell responses to AZD1222 COVID-19 vaccine. Assay used: immunoSEQ multiplex PCR; TCRdb lists only in-frame clones, some missing. Of roughly 99,000 clones listed, 80% to 90% are singletons. Material: peripheral blood, obtained on day 0 of AZD1222 vaccination. The receptors come from an adult in good health.

The sample holds a few counts of this clone. This rearrangement joins TRBV2 to TRBJ1-1; D uncertain. CDR1 SNHLY and CDR2 FYNNEI come from the germline V gene. The CDR3 runs 12 residues. Trimming left V 6 bases short and J 6 bases short, with 11 bases between. The DNA for the CDR3 is TGTGCCAGCAGGAGAGGGAGGGCTGAAGCTTTCTTT. As protein: CASRRGRAEAFF.

V and J are TRBV6-5 and TRBJ2-1; 9 positions agree with TRBD1. Per the germline V gene, CDR1 is MNHEY and CDR2 is SVGAGI. With 5 bases clipped from V and 8 bases from J, the junction kept 10 bases outside the gene matches. This CDR3 is 15 amino acids long. The CDR3: CASSLGQGYGDEQFF. The CDR3 nucleotides are TGTGCCAGCAGTCTAGGACAGGGGTACGGCGATGAGCAGTTCTTC.